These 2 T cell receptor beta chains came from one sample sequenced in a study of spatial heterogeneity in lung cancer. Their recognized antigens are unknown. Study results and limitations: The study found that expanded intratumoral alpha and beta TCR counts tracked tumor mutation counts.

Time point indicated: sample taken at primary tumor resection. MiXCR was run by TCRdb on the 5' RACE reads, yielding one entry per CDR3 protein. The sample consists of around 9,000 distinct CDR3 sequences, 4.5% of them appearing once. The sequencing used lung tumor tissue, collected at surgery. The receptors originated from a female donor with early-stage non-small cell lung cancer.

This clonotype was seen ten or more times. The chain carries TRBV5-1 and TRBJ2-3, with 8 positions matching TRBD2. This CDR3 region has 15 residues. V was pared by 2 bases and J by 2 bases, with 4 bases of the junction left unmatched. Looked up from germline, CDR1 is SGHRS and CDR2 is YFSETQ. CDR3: CASSFLAGTTDTQYF. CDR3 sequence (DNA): TGCGCCAGCAGCTTTTTAGCGGGAACCACAGATACGCAGTATTTT.

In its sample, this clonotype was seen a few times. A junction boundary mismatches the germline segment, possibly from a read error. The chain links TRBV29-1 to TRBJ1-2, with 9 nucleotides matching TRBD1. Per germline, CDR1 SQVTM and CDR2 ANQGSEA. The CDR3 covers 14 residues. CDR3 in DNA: TGCAGCGTTGAGGCACAGGGGGCCGCCTATGGCTACAACTTC. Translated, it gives CSVEAQGAAYGYNF.